The next 32 T cell receptor beta chains were all read from a single sample in a study of T-cell memory formation after mild COVID-19. TCRdb fed the 5' RACE reads into MiXCR, producing one record per CDR3 protein. Among about 84,000 distinct CDR3 sequences listed, approximately 15% were seen once. Input material: PBMCs or a T cell subset sorted from them (not recorded which). The receptors come from an adult woman who had mild COVID-19 (a few samples of this study predate the infection). Cell type and time point are not known.

Points on this clonotype: No conserved phenylalanine or tryptophan ends this CDR3, so it is likely a read error. V gene TRBV24-1 combines with J gene TRBJ2-1; D unresolved. The germline V gene has CDR1 KGHDR and CDR2 SFDVKD. V gave up 4 bases and J gave up 7 bases, with 13 bases separating them. This CDR3 is 14 amino acids long. The CDR3 DNA follows: TGTGCCACCAGTGACCTGGGTCCACGGAATGAGCAGTTCTTA. It translates to CATSDLGPRNEQFL.

V usage is TRBV7-6 and J usage is TRBJ1-5, with TRBD1 matching 7 bases. Germline assignment: CDR1 SGHVS and CDR2 FNYEAQ. The J segment lost 4 bases and the V segment lost 3 bases, leaving 9 bases of the junction unmatched. CDR3 size: 16 residues. The CDR3 DNA reads TGTGCCAGCAGCTTGGATGGGACAGACTCAAATCAGCCCCAGCATTTT. The encoded protein is CASSLDGTDSNQPQHF.

This clonotype was counted at least ten times. This chain links TRBV5-5 with TRBJ2-1; the match to TRBD2 covers 7 bases. This CDR3 comprises 15 residues. Per the germline V gene, CDR1 is SGHKS and CDR2 is YYEKEE (reference sequence). With V trimmed by 4 bases and J by 3 bases, 7 bases remained unmatched. The CDR3 DNA follows: TGTGCCAGCAGCCCCCGGGGAGGGGACTACAATGAGCAGTTCTTC. Its protein product is CASSPRGGDYNEQFF.

The rearrangement links TRBV6-4 to TRBJ2-1, with unresolved D. Germline CDR1 is MRHNA and CDR2 is SNTAGT. Trimming removed 7 bases from V and 8 bases from J, with 18 bases in between. There are 14 residues in the CDR3. For the CDR3, the DNA is TGTGCCAGCAACCTTATAGGGATCCCGGATGAGCAGTTCTTC. Amino acid sequence: CASNLIGIPDEQFF.

This clonotype was seen a handful of times. J is TRBJ2-3 and V is TRBV28; D gene unclear. V lost 6 bases and J lost 2, with 12 bases in between. The CDR3 runs to 14 residues. Germline-derived CDR1 and CDR2 are MDHEN and SYDVKM. DNA of the CDR3: TGTGCCAGCAGGGTAGACTTGCTCACAGATACGCAGTATTTT. Protein product: CASRVDLLTDTQYF.

V usage is TRBV12-3 or TRBV12-4 and J usage is TRBJ2-5; D may be TRBD1 or TRBD2 (5 bases each). There are 14 residues in the CDR3. The V end lost 6 bases, the J end lost 2 bases, and 13 bases lay between the germline ends. The CDR3 reads CASRSRGQQETQYF. For the CDR3, the DNA is TGTGCCAGCAGATCACGGGGCCAACAAGAGACCCAGTACTTC.

This clonotype has just a few counts. This chain links TRBV4-3 with TRBJ1-6; D possibly corresponds to TRBD1 (5 bases). Deletions cut 3 bases from V and 7 bases from J, with 10 bases between. This CDR3 is 14 amino acids long. The germline CDR1 and CDR2 sequences are LGHNA and YSLEER. For the CDR3, the DNA is TGCGCCAGCAGCCAGGGGGAAAAGAATTCACCCCTCCACTTT. Residues: CASSQGEKNSPLHF.

This clonotype was observed a few times. The rearrangement links TRBV12-3 or TRBV12-4 to TRBJ2-3, with D unclear. V lost 3 bases and J 0 bases, leaving 4 bases between the germline ends. This CDR3 is 13 amino acids long. The CDR3, as DNA: TGTGCCAGCAGTTTCAGCAGCACAGATACGCAGTATTTT. Protein: CASSFSSTDTQYF.

This clonotype was counted many times. The V and J genes are TRBV7-9 and TRBJ2-5, with D perhaps given as TRBD1 or TRBD2 (5 bases each). Germline V lookup: CDR1 SEHNR, CDR2 FQNEAQ (reference sequence). The CDR3 totals 13 residues. The ends were cut back, 8 bases at V and 3 bases at J, with 13 bases in the middle. This CDR3 reads CASLGTNEETQYF. The CDR3 DNA follows: TGTGCCAGCCTAGGGACGAACGAAGAGACCCAGTACTTC.

This chain joins TRBV3-1 and TRBJ2-7, with 7 bases identical to TRBD2. This CDR3 region has 13 residues. Trimming removed 4 bases from V and 2 bases from J; junction bases left unmatched: 2. Per germline, CDR1 LGHDT and CDR2 YNNKEL (reference sequence). The CDR3 DNA reads TGTGCCAGCAGCCCCACTAGCGCCTACGAGCAGTACTTC. Its translation: CASSPTSAYEQYF.

There are a few counts of this clonotype. The genes are TRBV7-3 and TRBJ2-7; D gene unclear. In germline, CDR1 is SGHTA, CDR2 FQGTGA. Trimming took off 5 bases at V and 3 bases at J, with 11 bases between the two ends. The CDR3 spans 13 residues. CDR3 sequence reads: CASSLQVNYEQYF. The CDR3 DNA follows: TGTGCCAGCAGCCTGCAGGTAAACTACGAGCAGTACTTC. The variable domain in full, completed from reference TRBV7-3 and TRBJ2-7, reads GAGVSQTPSNKVTEKGKYVELRCDPISGHTALYWYRQSLGQGPEFLIYFQGTGAADDSGLPNDRFFAVRPEGSVSTLKIQRTERGDSAVYLCASSLQVNYEQYFGPGTRLTVT.

This clonotype was counted a few times. V is TRBV12-3 or TRBV12-4 and J is TRBJ2-3, with 9 bases aligning to TRBD1. The CDR3 runs 15 residues. Trimming took 6 bases from V and 2 from J; bases not matched to a gene: 6. The CDR3 sequence is CASSWGQGFTDTQYF. CDR3 nucleotide sequence: TGTGCCAGCAGCTGGGGACAGGGTTTCACAGATACGCAGTATTTT.

The V call is TRBV4-2, the J call TRBJ2-7; 12 bases align to TRBD2. The CDR3 spans 16 residues. J lost 2 bases, V lost 4 bases, and 6 bases had no gene match. Germline lookup yields CDR1 LGHNA and CDR2 YNFKEQ. The CDR3 loop is CASSPSTSGRPYEQYF. The DNA for the CDR3 is TGTGCCAGCAGCCCCTCGACTAGCGGGAGACCCTACGAGCAGTACTTC.

This chain connects TRBV4-1 to TRBJ1-1; a possible D gene is TRBD1 (5 bases). The CDR3 consists of 16 residues. Germline V lookup: CDR1 MGHRA, CDR2 YSYEKL. V was cut by 5 bases and J by 4 bases, with 20 bases left in between. CDR3 in DNA: TGCGCCAGCAGCGTTGGGGCTCCAGGGAGCTTCACTGAAGCTTTCTTT. The encoded protein is CASSVGAPGSFTEAFF.

This clonotype was seen more than once but under ten times. The J gene is TRBJ2-3, the V gene TRBV6-5, with 8 bases identical to TRBD1. Trimming at V came to 8 bases and at J to 4 bases, leaving 2 bases not matched to a gene. Germline values: CDR1 MNHEY, CDR2 SVGAGI. This CDR3 is built from 12 residues. Written as DNA, the CDR3 is TGTGCCAGCGCGACAGGGGCAGATACGCAGTATTTT. Translated: CASATGADTQYF.

This chain connects TRBV5-1 to TRBJ2-7, with D uncertain. CDR3 length: 12 amino acids. Germline V gene data show CDR1 as SGHRS and CDR2 as YFSETQ. V was pared by 0 bases and J by 4 bases, with 5 bases between. This chain's CDR3 is CASSLDRYEQYF. CDR3 coding DNA: TGCGCCAGCAGCTTGGACCGTTACGAGCAGTACTTC.

This clonotype was observed a handful of times. This chain links TRBV6-2 or TRBV6-3 with TRBJ2-3; tentatively, D is TRBD1 or TRBD2 (5 bases each). Per germline, CDR1 MNHEY and CDR2 SVGEGT. V shed 2 bases and J shed 4 bases, with 25 bases lying between them. This CDR3 is 19 amino acids long. The CDR3 loop reads CASSYPVPEGQHNSDTQYF. The DNA of the CDR3 is TGTGCCAGCAGTTACCCTGTGCCTGAGGGGCAACACAATTCAGATACGCAGTATTTT.

The genes are TRBV20-1 and TRBJ2-5; 9 bases agree with TRBD2. The CDR3 contains 18 residues. The germline CDR1 and CDR2 sequences are DFQATT and SNEGSKA (reference sequence). V lost 1 base to trimming and J lost 3 bases; unmatched junction nucleotides: 15. This CDR3 reads CSARAPPPAGGPEETQYF. The CDR3 DNA follows: TGCAGTGCTAGAGCCCCCCCGCCAGCGGGAGGCCCAGAAGAGACCCAGTACTTC.

The chain recombines TRBV11-3 with TRBJ2-2; tentative D call: TRBD2 (5 bases). The V end lost 5 bases, the J end lost 2 bases, and 12 bases lay between the germline ends. Germline assignment: CDR1 SGHNT and CDR2 YENEEA. The CDR3 is made up of 15 amino acids. In DNA, the CDR3 is TGTGCCAGCAGCCCCCGGGATACTAACACCGGGGAGCTGTTTTTT. This sequence encodes CASSPRDTNTGELFF.

The rearrangement uses TRBV6-5 and TRBJ1-3; D not resolved. The CDR3 loop spans 14 amino acids. Germline CDR1 is MNHEY and CDR2 is SVGAGI. The V end lost 5 bases, the J end lost 0 bases, and 8 bases lay between the germline ends. The CDR3 region is CASSAAYSGNTIYF. CDR3 DNA: TGTGCCAGCAGTGCAGCTTACTCTGGAAACACCATATATTTT.

V is TRBV25-1 and J is TRBJ2-4, with D possibly called TRBD1 or TRBD2 (7 bases each). Deletions cut 3 bases from V and 5 bases from J, with 11 bases between. The CDR3 has 14 amino acids. From germline, CDR1 is MGHDK and CDR2 SYGVNS. This chain's CDR3 is CASSDPGGENIQYF. For the CDR3, the DNA is TGTGCCAGCAGTGACCCAGGGGGGGAAAACATTCAGTACTTC.

The chain links TRBV19 to TRBJ2-1; D is uncertain. The CDR3 consists of 18 residues. V was trimmed by 3 bases and J by 3 bases, leaving 21 bases between them. CDR1 is LNHDA, CDR2 SQIVND, per germline (reference sequence). The CDR3 coding sequence is TGTGCCAGTAGTATCGATAGCTCCCTTCCCCTCTACTACAATGAGCAGTTCTTC. Translated: CASSIDSSLPLYYNEQFF.

V is TRBV5-1 and J is TRBJ2-1; a possible D gene is TRBD1 (6 bases). The CDR3 is 13 amino acids. Trimming took off 0 bases at V and 5 bases at J, with 6 bases between the two ends. Germline CDR1 is SGHRS and CDR2 is YFSETQ. For the CDR3, the DNA is TGCGCCAGCAGCTTGGACAGGGACAATGAGCAGTTCTTC. Its protein is CASSLDRDNEQFF.

The chain uses TRBV6-6 and TRBJ2-5; possible D gene TRBD2, 6 bases. This CDR3 comprises 14 residues. In germline, CDR1 is MNHNY, CDR2 SVGAGI (reference sequence). V lost 2 bases and J 2 bases, leaving 9 bases between the germline ends. DNA of the CDR3: TGTGCCAGCAGTTACCGACTAGAACAAGAGACCCAGTACTTC. It codes for CASSYRLEQETQYF.

The chain employs TRBV5-6 and TRBJ1-3; D ambiguous. Germline V gene lookup returns CDR1 SGHDT and CDR2 YYEEEE. V gave up 6 bases and J gave up 0 bases, with 13 bases separating them. The CDR3 runs 15 residues. CDR3 in amino acids: CASTLKFHSGNTIYF. The CDR3 DNA reads as TGTGCCAGCACCCTGAAATTTCACTCTGGAAACACCATATATTTT.

The rearrangement uses TRBV6-5 and TRBJ2-3, with no clear D. V was clipped by 0 bases and J by 0 bases, with 7 bases between them. Germline-derived CDR1 and CDR2 are MNHEY and SVGAGI. CDR3 length equals 15 residues. DNA for the CDR3: TGTGCCAGCAGTTACTCAACGCGGAGCACAGATACGCAGTATTTT. Translated: CASSYSTRSTDTQYF.

This clonotype turned up a few times. J is TRBJ2-1 and V is TRBV14; 10 nucleotides line up with TRBD2. Unmatched junction bases numbered 3, after V lost 1 base and J lost 3 bases. This CDR3 contains 16 residues. From germline, CDR1 is SGHDN and CDR2 FVKESK. The CDR3 nucleotides are TGTGCCAGCAGCCAAGGGTTAGCGGGGGGCTACAATGAGCAGTTCTTC. Translation: CASSQGLAGGYNEQFF.

In this sample, this clonotype turned up a few times. The chain combines TRBV5-6 with TRBJ2-7; TRBD1 matches 7 bases. Looked up from germline, CDR1 is SGHDT and CDR2 is YYEEEE. The trim removed 6 bases at V and 3 bases at J, leaving 9 bases unmatched. This CDR3 is 14 amino acids long. In nucleotides, the CDR3 is TGTGCCAGCAACCCGACAGGGATGCTCTACGAGCAGTACTTC. Translation: CASNPTGMLYEQYF.

This clonotype is medium-sized by share. V is TRBV5-6 and J is TRBJ2-7; TRBD1 matches 8 bases. Germline V CDR1 and CDR2: SGHDT, YYEEEE. The CDR3 length is 13 residues. Germline trimming cut 4 bases from V and 7 bases from J; bases unmatched to any gene: 7. This CDR3 is CASSADRVREQYF. In DNA form, the CDR3 reads TGTGCCAGCAGCGCGGACAGGGTGCGGGAGCAGTACTTC.

This clonotype appeared a few times. The rearrangement joins TRBV4-1 to TRBJ2-6; the D is unclear. V lost 4 bases, J lost 4 bases, and 14 bases lay in between. The CDR3 runs to 16 residues. Germline CDR1 MGHRA, CDR2 YSYEKL. The chain's CDR3 is CASSLVVYSGANVLTF. In nucleotides, the CDR3 is TGCGCCAGCAGCCTCGTAGTCTATTCCGGGGCCAACGTCCTGACTTTC.

This chain joins TRBV7-9 and TRBJ2-1; 12 nucleotides match TRBD2. After removal of 4 bases from V and 0 bases from J, the junction contained 7 bases not matched to a gene. CDR1 SEHNR and CDR2 FQNEAQ come from the germline V gene (reference sequence). The CDR3 extends over 18 amino acids. The CDR3, as DNA: TGTGCCAGCAGCTCCCCTAGGACTAGCGGGACCTCCTACAATGAGCAGTTCTTC. It translates to CASSSPRTSGTSYNEQFF.

This clonotype occurred a few times. V is TRBV20-1 and J is TRBJ2-7; TRBD2 agrees at 8 bases. From germline, CDR1 is DFQATT and CDR2 SNEGSKA (reference sequence). Germline trimming cut 0 bases from V and 0 bases from J; bases unmatched to any gene: 1. This CDR3 contains 14 residues. The CDR3: CSARDSGDSYEQYF. CDR3 bases: TGCAGTGCTAGAGATAGCGGGGACTCCTACGAGCAGTACTTC.